This T cell receptor beta chain comes out of a study of OX40 agonist ivuxolimab in advanced cancers. Overall study results and limits: CD4+ and CD8+ blood T cells expanded clonally by week 6 at 0.1 to 3.0 mg/kg. Researchers report that CD8+ T cells had, on average, more expanded clones than CD4+.

The protocol was immunoSEQ multiplex PCR, while the TCRdb copy is restricted to in-frame clones and leaves out a portion. The sample includes fewer than 40,000 clones, approximately 86% of them seen just once. The CDR3 length is 12 residues. V was clipped by 4 bases and J by 8 bases; unmatched bases: 0. Germline V CDR1 and CDR2: MDHEN, SYDVKM. This clone was counted a single time. Its antigen is not identified. The specimen was CD4+ or CD8+ T cells sorted from blood, collected in a trial of the OX40 agonist ivuxolimab. The chain links TRBV28 to TRBJ2-1; 9 positions agree with TRBD1. The receptor was derived from an adult with an advanced solid tumor such as melanoma, head and neck, liver or kidney cancer. CDR3 nucleotides: TGTGCCAGCAGTTGGGACAGGGATGAGCAGTTCTTC. Amino acid sequence: CASSWDRDEQFF. Using reference TRBV28 and TRBJ2-1 for the parts outside the CDR3, the full variable domain is DVKVTQSSRYLVKRTGEKVFLECVQDMDHENMFWYRQDPGLGLRLIYFSYDVKMKEKGDIPEGYSVSREKKERFSLILESASTNQTSMYLCASSWDRDEQFFGPGTRLTVL.